A single sample is the source of the 27 T cell receptor beta chains below, sequenced in a study of OX40 agonist ivuxolimab in advanced cancers. This table comes from immunoSEQ multiplex PCR, and its TCRdb copy is limited to in-frame clones, with some not included. The sample shows roughly 74,000 clones, 94% of them seen only once. The sequencing here drew on CD4+ or CD8+ T cells sorted from blood, taken in a trial of the OX40 agonist ivuxolimab. These receptors were taken from an adult with an advanced solid tumor such as melanoma, head and neck, liver or kidney cancer.

This rearrangement joins TRBV6-5 to TRBJ2-7; D perhaps matches TRBD2 (6 bases). The CDR3 runs 13 residues. Germline CDR1 and CDR2: MNHEY and SVGAGI. Trimming stripped 6 bases from V and 6 bases from J, with 15 bases between. CDR3 protein: CASSPGTFGEQYF. The CDR3 DNA is TGTGCCAGCAGCCCCGGGACTTTTGGCGAGCAGTACTTC.

This chain links TRBV15 with TRBJ1-4, with no clear D. V gave up 5 bases and J gave up 5 bases, with 15 bases separating them. Per the germline V gene, CDR1 is LNHNV and CDR2 is YYDKDF (reference sequence). The CDR3 is 15 residues long. This chain's CDR3 is CATSVRGGKNEKLFF. As DNA, the CDR3 is TGTGCCACCAGCGTGCGCGGAGGGAAGAATGAAAAACTGTTTTTT. Complete variable domain (other parts from reference TRBV15 and TRBJ1-4): DAMVIQNPRYQVTQFGKPVTLSCSQTLNHNVMYWYQQKSSQAPKLLFHYYDKDFNNEADTPDNFQSRRPNTSFCFLDIRSPGLGDTAMYLCATSVRGGKNEKLFFGSGTQLSVL.

The V call is TRBV28, the J call TRBJ1-5; D possibly corresponds to TRBD1 (5 bases). Germline V gives CDR1 MDHEN, CDR2 SYDVKM. There are 16 residues in the CDR3. V dropped 3 bases and J dropped 3 bases, with 15 bases sitting between them. In DNA, the CDR3 is TGTGCCAGCAGTTTGACGGGGCGGGTCGACAATCAGCCCCAGCATTTT. This codes for CASSLTGRVDNQPQHF.

V usage is TRBV5-5 and J usage is TRBJ2-7, with unresolved D. This CDR3 spans 15 amino acids. The V end was cut by 6 bases, the J end by 0 bases, with 16 bases between. Germline assignment: CDR1 SGHKS and CDR2 YYEKEE (reference sequence). CDR3 in amino acids: CASTQVRASSYEQYF. CDR3 DNA: TGTGCCAGCACCCAAGTAAGGGCTAGCTCCTACGAGCAGTACTTC.

Worth noting for this clone: The same CDR3 also results from other DNA sequences found in this sample. The chain recombines TRBV25-1 with TRBJ1-1, with D uncertain. Trimming cost V 4 bases and J 1 base, with 4 bases left between them. The germline V gene encodes CDR1 MGHDK and CDR2 SYGVNS. The CDR3 is 12 residues long. CDR3 bases: TGTGCCAGCAGTGGACCGAACACTGAAGCTTTCTTT. The encoded protein is CASSGPNTEAFF.

The rearrangement joins TRBV11-2 to TRBJ1-2; possible D gene TRBD1, 6 bases. The ends were cut back, 3 bases at V and 3 bases at J, with 14 bases in the middle. Germline V gene lookup returns CDR1 SGHAT and CDR2 FQNNGV. The CDR3 runs to 15 residues. The CDR3 DNA reads TGTGCCAGCAGCTTTACAGGGAGTTCACACTATGGCTACACCTTC. This codes for CASSFTGSSHYGYTF.

This clone has just one count. The rearrangement uses TRBV5-8 and TRBJ2-7; D is possibly TRBD1 (5 bases). The V end lost 3 bases, the J end lost 3 bases, and 13 bases lay between the germline ends. Germline V gene data show CDR1 as SGHTS and CDR2 as YDEGEE. The CDR3 is 14 residues long. The CDR3 region is CASSSYRTLYEQYF. CDR3 sequence (DNA): TGTGCCAGCAGCTCTTACAGGACCCTCTACGAGCAGTACTTC.

The chain has TRBV27 and TRBJ1-1; no clear D. The CDR3 is made up of 16 amino acids. V lost 5 bases and J 0 bases, leaving 16 bases between the germline ends. CDR1 and CDR2 (germline): MNHEY, SMNVEV (reference sequence). CDR3 in amino acids: CASSHSGPPMNTEAFF. The CDR3 nucleotides are TGTGCCAGCAGTCATAGCGGGCCCCCCATGAACACTGAAGCTTTCTTT.

This clone was observed a single time. This chain connects TRBV14 to TRBJ2-2; D is perhaps TRBD1 or TRBD2 (5 bases each). CDR1 is SGHDN and CDR2 is FVKESK in the germline V gene. The CDR3 is 16 residues long. V was trimmed by 4 bases and J by 0 bases, leaving 12 bases between them. Here the CDR3 DNA reads TGTGCCAGCAGCCCGAGTAGGGGACCGAACACCGGGGAGCTGTTTTTT. Its translation: CASSPSRGPNTGELFF.

The chain links TRBV13 to TRBJ1-1; D unresolved. V lost 5 bases and J lost 3, with 19 bases in between. CDR3 size: 16 residues. Germline loops: CDR1 PRHDT, CDR2 FYEKMQ (reference sequence). The DNA for the CDR3 is TGTGCCAGCAGCAAATACAAGATTGGGGTAGACACTGAAGCTTTCTTT. It codes for CASSKYKIGVDTEAFF.

The chain employs TRBV5-1 and TRBJ1-1; D may be TRBD1 (5 bases). Per the germline V gene, CDR1 is SGHRS and CDR2 is YFSETQ. Trimming took off 4 bases at V and 0 bases at J, with 13 bases between the two ends. This CDR3 is 15 amino acids long. The CDR3 reads CASSRPGLLNTEAFF. CDR3 nucleotide sequence: TGCGCCAGCAGCCGTCCGGGACTCTTGAACACTGAAGCTTTCTTT.

The chain links TRBV4-1 to TRBJ2-5; 8 nucleotides agree with TRBD2. The germline CDR1 and CDR2 sequences are MGHRA and YSYEKL. Losses at the gene ends were 4 bases for V and 5 bases for J; bases not matched to a gene: 6. This CDR3 has 14 residues. The chain's CDR3 is CASSRWGLEETQYF. CDR3 in DNA: TGCGCCAGCAGCCGCTGGGGACTAGAGGAGACCCAGTACTTC.

The rearrangement links TRBV5-1 to TRBJ2-1; 8 bases are a match to TRBD2. Trimming at V came to 0 bases and at J to 2 bases, leaving 4 bases not matched to a gene. From germline, CDR1 is SGHRS and CDR2 YFSETQ. This CDR3 is 16 amino acids long. Here the CDR3 DNA reads TGCGCCAGCAGCTTGGAAGCGGGAGCCGCCTACAATGAGCAGTTCTTC. Translation: CASSLEAGAAYNEQFF.

The chain has TRBV6-5 and TRBJ2-7, with 7 bases that match TRBD1. V dropped 2 bases and J dropped 4; count of bases not matched to a gene: 5. The CDR3 contains 14 residues. Germline CDR1 and CDR2: MNHEY and SVGAGI. CDR3 sequence (DNA): TGTGCCAGCAGTTACGACACAGGGGAATACGAGCAGTACTTC. This gives the protein CASSYDTGEYEQYF.

The chain joins TRBV10-2 to TRBJ1-4; D is uncertain. Germline V gene lookup returns CDR1 WSHSY and CDR2 SAAADI. The length of the CDR3 is 13 residues. The ends were cut back, 6 bases at V and 5 bases at J, with 10 bases in the middle. The CDR3 DNA reads TGCGCCAGCAGGGGAATGCCGAATGAAAAACTGTTTTTT. Encoded protein: CASRGMPNEKLFF.

The chain links TRBV4-2 to TRBJ2-7, with 9 bases that match TRBD2. Losses at the gene ends were 4 bases for V and 5 bases for J; bases not matched to a gene: 3. This CDR3 spans 13 amino acids. CDR1 LGHNA and CDR2 YNFKEQ come from the germline V gene. CDR3 in amino acids: CASSPRTSDEQYF. CDR3 coding DNA: TGTGCCAGCAGCCCCCGGACTAGCGACGAGCAGTACTTC.

V is TRBV29-1 and J is TRBJ1-1, with 7 bases that match TRBD1. The CDR3 loop spans 15 amino acids. V lost 0 bases to trimming and J lost 5 bases; unmatched junction nucleotides: 9. Per germline, CDR1 SQVTM and CDR2 ANQGSEA. The CDR3 DNA reads TGCAGCGTTGAAGATGACAGGGTGGGGATTACTGAAGCTTTCTTT. This encodes CSVEDDRVGITEAFF.

The CDR3, as DNA: TGTGCCAGTAGTACCATCGGGACTAGCGGGAGGGGAGAGACCCAGTACTTC. This encodes CASSTIGTSGRGETQYF. V and J are TRBV19 and TRBJ2-5; 16 positions agree with TRBD2. The CDR3 is 17 residues long. The V segment lost 4 bases and the J segment 4 bases; nucleotides outside the gene matches: 6. Germline CDR1 reads LNHDA; CDR2 reads SQIVND (reference sequence).

V and J are TRBV6-6 and TRBJ1-2; a weak D match, TRBD1 (5 bases). The CDR3 contains 13 residues. The ends were cut back, 6 bases at V and 6 bases at J, with 14 bases in the middle. Germline CDR1 and CDR2: MNHNY and SVGAGI (reference sequence). CDR3 sequence (DNA): TGTGCCAGCAGCCGATCAGGGATCGATGGCTACACCTTC. The encoded protein is CASSRSGIDGYTF.

V is TRBV4-3 and J is TRBJ1-1; D is possibly TRBD1 (5 bases). This CDR3 comprises 15 residues. The germline gives CDR1 LGHNA, CDR2 YSLEER. Trimming shortened V by 0 bases and J by 1 base, and 9 bases separated the two germline ends. CDR3 amino acids: CASSQEPGTNTEAFF. The CDR3 nucleotides read TGCGCCAGCAGCCAAGAGCCCGGGACGAACACTGAAGCTTTCTTT.

J is TRBJ2-1 and V is TRBV27; 9 nucleotides match TRBD1. CDR1 MNHEY and CDR2 SMNVEV come from the germline V gene (reference sequence). The CDR3 extends over 15 amino acids. With V trimmed by 6 bases and J by 4 bases, 7 bases remained unmatched. In nucleotides, the CDR3 is TGTGCCAGCAGGTCTGACAGGGGGTTATACAATGAGCAGTTCTTC. Its protein is CASRSDRGLYNEQFF.

The V and J genes are TRBV4-3 and TRBJ2-1; tentative D call: TRBD2 (7 bases). The CDR3 is 15 residues long. Trimming left V 4 bases short and J 7 bases short, with 17 bases between. The germline gives CDR1 LGHNA, CDR2 YSLEER. The CDR3 DNA is TGCGCCAGCAGCCTTAGGGGGGGGGCAGGGAATGAGCAGTTCTTC. It yields the protein CASSLRGGAGNEQFF.

The chain is built from TRBV11-2 and TRBJ1-6, with 7 bases lining up with TRBD1. Germline V gives CDR1 SGHAT, CDR2 FQNNGV. The V gene end was trimmed by 5 bases and the J gene end by 7 bases; junction bases not matched to a gene: 17. The CDR3 consists of 18 residues. The CDR3 loop reads CASSRDSLSYSRNSPLHF. The CDR3 nucleotides read TGTGCCAGCAGCCGGGACAGCCTTAGCTACAGCCGAAATTCACCCCTCCACTTT.

DNA of the CDR3: TGTGCCAGCAGTGAACGGGCAGATCAGCCCCAGCATTTT. Its protein is CASSERADQPQHF. V gene TRBV2 combines with J gene TRBJ1-5; no clear D gene. CDR1 is SNHLY, CDR2 FYNNEI, per germline. V shed 2 bases and J shed 5 bases, with 7 bases lying between them. This CDR3 has 13 residues.

This clone appeared once. The genes are TRBV13 and TRBJ2-7; 8 bases match TRBD1. In germline, CDR1 is PRHDT, CDR2 FYEKMQ (reference sequence). The ends lost 6 bases at V and 2 bases at J; junction bases unmatched: 9. The CDR3 consists of 15 residues. CDR3 protein: CASRLQGAAAYEQYF. CDR3 DNA sequence: TGTGCCAGCAGACTTCAGGGGGCGGCCGCCTACGAGCAGTACTTC.

This clone appeared once. The chain joins TRBV27 to TRBJ2-5, with no clear D. Germline CDR1 is MNHEY and CDR2 is SMNVEV (reference sequence). V lost 5 bases to trimming and J lost 0 bases, with 1 base between them. The CDR3 is 11 amino acids. The CDR3 protein is CASSDQETQYF. CDR3 DNA sequence: TGTGCCAGCAGTGACCAAGAGACCCAGTACTTC.

The CDR3, as DNA: TGTGCCAGCAGTCCGCGACAGGTCTCTCCCTACGAGCAGTACTTC. Its translation is CASSPRQVSPYEQYF. This chain uses TRBV27 with TRBJ2-7; D is perhaps TRBD1 (6 bases). This CDR3 contains 15 residues. V lost 5 bases to trimming and J lost 2 bases, with 16 bases between them. Germline-derived CDR1 and CDR2 are MNHEY and SMNVEV (reference sequence).